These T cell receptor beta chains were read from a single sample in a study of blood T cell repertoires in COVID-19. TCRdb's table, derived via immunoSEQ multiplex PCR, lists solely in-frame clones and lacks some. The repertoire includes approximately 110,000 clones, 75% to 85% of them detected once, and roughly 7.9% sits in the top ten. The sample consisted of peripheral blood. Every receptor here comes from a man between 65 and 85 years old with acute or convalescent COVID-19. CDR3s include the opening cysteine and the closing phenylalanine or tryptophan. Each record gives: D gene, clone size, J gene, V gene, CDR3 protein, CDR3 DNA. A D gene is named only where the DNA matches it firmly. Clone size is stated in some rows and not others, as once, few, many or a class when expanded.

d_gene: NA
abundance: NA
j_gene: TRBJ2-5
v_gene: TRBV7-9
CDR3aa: CASSSNFETQYF
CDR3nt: TGTGCCAGCAGCTCCAATTTTGAGACCCAGTACTTC

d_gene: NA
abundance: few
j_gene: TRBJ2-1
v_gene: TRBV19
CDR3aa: CASTPDTYSSYNEQFF
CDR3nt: TGTGCCAGTACCCCCGACACGTACAGCTCCTACAATGAGCAGTTCTTC

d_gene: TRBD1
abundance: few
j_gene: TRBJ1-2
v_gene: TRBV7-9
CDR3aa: CASTPGQGTYGYTF
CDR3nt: TGTGCCAGCACCCCGGGACAGGGGACATATGGCTACACCTTC

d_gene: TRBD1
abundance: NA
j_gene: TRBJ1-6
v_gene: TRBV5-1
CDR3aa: CASSSELKPDRAGFGSPLHF
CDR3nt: TGCGCCAGCAGCTCCGAGCTAAAACCGGACAGGGCCGGGTTTGGTTCACCCCTCCACTTT

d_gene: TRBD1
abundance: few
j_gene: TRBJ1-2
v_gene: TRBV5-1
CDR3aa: CASSLGTGNYGYTF
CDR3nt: TGCGCCAGCAGCTTGGGGACAGGAAACTATGGCTACACCTTC

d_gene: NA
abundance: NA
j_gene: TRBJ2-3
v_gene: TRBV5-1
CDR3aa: CASSHGERTDTQYF
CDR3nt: TGCGCCAGCAGCCACGGGGAGCGCACAGATACGCAGTATTTT

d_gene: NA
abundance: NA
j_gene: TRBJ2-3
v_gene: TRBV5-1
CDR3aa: CASSLNRPSTDTQYF
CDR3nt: TGCGCCAGCAGCTTGAACAGACCTAGCACAGATACGCAGTATTTT

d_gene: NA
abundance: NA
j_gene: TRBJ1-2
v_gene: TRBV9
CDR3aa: CASSASDASYGYTF
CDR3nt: TGTGCCAGCAGCGCAAGCGACGCAAGCTATGGCTACACCTTC

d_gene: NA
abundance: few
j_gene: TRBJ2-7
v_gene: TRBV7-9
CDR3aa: CASSLQTVSYEQYF
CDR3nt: TGTGCCAGCAGCTTACAGACAGTTTCCTACGAGCAGTACTTC

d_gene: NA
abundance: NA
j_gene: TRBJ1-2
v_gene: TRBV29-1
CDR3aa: CSGDTGSAGIRGYTF
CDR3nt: TGCAGCGGGGACACAGGCTCGGCCGGAATCAGGGGCTACACCTTC

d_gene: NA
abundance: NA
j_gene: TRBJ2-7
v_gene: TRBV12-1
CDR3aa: CASYPPTGTSGRGGIYEQYF
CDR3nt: TGTGCCAGCTACCCCCCGACCGGGACTAGCGGGAGGGGGGGAATATACGAGCAGTACTTC